The clone carrying this TCR beta chain was seen only a few times. The antigen is unknown. The data derive from a study of cytomegalovirus exposure and HLA in healthy donors. Study-level background: The roughly 120 million unique TCR beta sequences, from roughly 170 million T cells, were found by an earlier analysis. Of about 390 genotyped donors, roughly 81% grouped in the Caucasian-associated ancestry cluster. General study results and limits: Cytomegalovirus association was assigned to approximately 160 TCR beta chains.

Researchers ran the PCR with 60 Vbeta and 13 Jbeta primers. Per the original data handling: It was a later analysis that counted 75 million to 90 million unique TCR beta chains, of which approximately 9.9 million were shared. Sequenced by immunoSEQ multiplex PCR; TCRdb stores in-frame clones only, minus some. Clonal size and the V and J genes are those of that table, whereas D and trimming came from the DNA. The table has some 98,000 clones, 9.4% seen once. CDR3 size: 14 residues. Trimming pared 2 bases from V and 2 bases from J, leaving 11 bases between. The germline CDR1 and CDR2 sequences are SGHNT and YYREEE (reference sequence).

Material for sequencing was PBMCs. The source of this sequence is a man aged 50-60 years in good health and CMV-seropositive. This sequence joins TRBV5-4 and TRBJ2-7; D is perhaps TRBD1 (6 bases). The CDR3 DNA follows: TGTGCCAGCAGCTTATATGGGACAACCTACGAGCAGTACTTC. This gives the protein CASSLYGTTYEQYF.